These 21 T cell receptor beta chains were all obtained from the same sample, sequenced in a study of vaccination effects on CD4 cells after COVID-19. Using viral peptide pools, the ViraFEST assay grew out antigen-specific CD4+ T cells prior to sequencing. It was after 10 days of culture that CD4+ T cells were isolated. Infection dated between March and December 2020, before the Alpha, Beta and Delta variants reached the United States. Subjects were given two BNT162b2 or mRNA-1273 vaccine doses. The repertoire was sequenced with immunoSEQ multiplex PCR; TCRdb's copy has only in-frame clones and lacks some. Of about 13,000 clones listed, approximately 73% are singletons. Antigen specificity for these receptors is unknown. The sample here was CD4+ T cells from PBMCs cultured with HCoV-NL63 spike peptides, taken after COVID-19 vaccination. The origin of the receptors is a human donor who had a prior SARS-CoV-2 infection.

The chain joins TRBV2 to TRBJ2-5; the D gene could be TRBD1 or TRBD2 (5 bases each). The V and J ends lost 4 bases and 3 bases respectively, with 9 bases between them. The V gene's germline CDR1 is SNHLY and CDR2 FYNNEI. The CDR3 length is 13 residues. CDR3 loop: CASSVRGEETQYF. The CDR3 DNA reads TGTGCCAGCAGTGTTAGAGGGGAAGAGACCCAGTACTTC.

V and J are TRBV19 and TRBJ1-5; 7 bases line up with TRBD1. Unmatched junction bases numbered 12, after V lost 6 bases and J lost 7 bases. Looked up from germline, CDR1 is LNHDA and CDR2 is SQIVND (reference sequence). CDR3 size: 15 residues. Here the CDR3 DNA reads TGTGCCAGTAGCGAATGGGGGCAGGGGGGCCAGCCCCAGCATTTT. This encodes CASSEWGQGGQPQHF.

This chain connects TRBV18 to TRBJ1-1; D is ambiguous. The germline CDR1 and CDR2 sequences are KGHSH and LQKENI. With 3 bases removed from V and 1 base from J, the gap between germline ends came to 9 bases. This CDR3 is built from 14 residues. Here the CDR3 reads CASSPQHRNTEAFF. The CDR3 nucleotides are TGTGCCAGCTCACCTCAACATAGGAACACTGAAGCTTTCTTT.

The chain combines TRBV5-4 with TRBJ2-4; 9 bases fit TRBD1. The V gene's germline CDR1 is SGHNT and CDR2 YYREEE (reference sequence). Losses at the gene ends were 3 bases for V and 7 bases for J; bases not matched to a gene: 8. The CDR3 extends over 15 amino acids. In DNA form, the CDR3 reads TGTGCCAGCAGCTCGGGCGGGACAGGGCTGAACATTCAGTACTTC. Amino acid sequence: CASSSGGTGLNIQYF.

The CDR3 region is CSAVRGSYNEQFF. For the CDR3, the DNA is TGCAGCGCTGTCCGAGGCTCCTACAATGAGCAGTTCTTC. The chain carries TRBV29-1 and TRBJ2-1, with unresolved D. The CDR3 extends over 13 amino acids. V shed 7 bases and J shed 0 bases, with 10 bases lying between them. CDR1 is SQVTM and CDR2 is ANQGSEA in the germline V gene.

V is TRBV19 and J is TRBJ2-3; D tentatively reads TRBD1 or TRBD2 (6 bases each). CDR3 size: 16 residues. V lost 3 bases and J 2 bases, leaving 15 bases between the germline ends. Per the germline V gene, CDR1 is LNHDA and CDR2 is SQIVND (reference sequence). The CDR3 loop reads CASSMKWGAITDTQYF. The CDR3 DNA follows: TGTGCCAGTAGTATGAAGTGGGGGGCAATCACAGATACGCAGTATTTT.

The chain carries TRBV24-1 and TRBJ2-3, with TRBD2 matching over 15 bases. V was pared by 3 bases and J by 3 bases, with 3 bases of the junction left unmatched. The CDR3 covers 17 residues. Germline CDR1 reads KGHDR; CDR2 reads SFDVKD. The CDR3 is CATSDPGTSGRTDTQYF. The CDR3 DNA follows: TGTGCCACCAGTGATCCCGGGACTAGCGGGAGGACAGATACGCAGTATTTT.

The chain links TRBV18 to TRBJ2-3, with 11 bases that match TRBD2. Germline V gene lookup returns CDR1 KGHSH and CDR2 LQKENI. The CDR3 has 17 amino acids. With 4 bases clipped from V and 6 bases from J, the junction kept 12 bases outside the gene matches. The CDR3 loop reads CASSRPTSGGLLDTQYF. CDR3 in DNA: TGTGCCAGCTCACGACCAACTAGCGGGGGACTGCTGGATACGCAGTATTTT.

CDR3 sequence reads: CASSSTGEAGAFF. The DNA for the CDR3 is TGCGCCAGCAGCTCTACAGGGGAGGCGGGAGCTTTCTTT. J is TRBJ1-1 and V is TRBV5-1; TRBD1 matches at 7 bases. The CDR3 length is 13 residues. The V and J ends lost 3 bases and 10 bases, in that order; junction bases with no gene match: 9. Germline loops: CDR1 SGHRS, CDR2 YFSETQ.

V and J are TRBV4-2 and TRBJ2-7; possible D gene TRBD2, 7 bases. V lost 4 bases and J lost 6, with 19 bases in between. The CDR3 contains 15 residues. In germline, CDR1 is LGHNA, CDR2 YNFKEQ. CDR3 region: CASSPPPGASGEQYF. CDR3 coding DNA: TGTGCCAGCAGCCCCCCTCCGGGGGCTAGCGGCGAGCAGTACTTC.

The CDR3, as DNA: TGCGCCAGCAGCTTGCTGGAATTTCGAGCTGGAAACACCATATATTTT. This sequence encodes CASSLLEFRAGNTIYF. The chain recombines TRBV5-1 with TRBJ1-3; D ambiguous. CDR1 is SGHRS and CDR2 is YFSETQ in the germline V gene. V was shortened by 1 base and J by 2 bases, with 13 bases between the two germline ends. This CDR3 is 16 amino acids long. The variable domain in full, with the rest retrieved from reference TRBV5-1 and TRBJ1-3, is KAGVTQTPRYLIKTRGQQVTLSCSPISGHRSVSWYQQTPGQGLQFLFEYFSETQRNKGNFPGRFSGRQFSNSRSEMNVSTLELGDSALYLCASSLLEFRAGNTIYFGEGSWLTVV.

V and J are TRBV7-2 and TRBJ1-5, with no clear D. The CDR3 totals 15 residues. Per germline, CDR1 SGHTA and CDR2 FQGNSA. V lost 1 base, J lost 3 bases, and 10 bases lay in between. In DNA, the CDR3 is TGTGCCAGCAGCTTAGATGGGCACGTCAATCAGCCCCAGCATTTT. Its translation: CASSLDGHVNQPQHF.

This clone was observed a few times. V gene TRBV7-3 combines with J gene TRBJ2-2; D assignment may be TRBD1 or TRBD2 (5 bases each). The CDR3 is 15 residues long. Germline V gene lookup returns CDR1 SGHTA and CDR2 FQGTGA. V dropped 0 bases and J dropped 6 bases, with 11 bases sitting between them. CDR3 sequence reads: CASSLTGVGSGELFF. CDR3 nucleotides: TGTGCCAGCAGCTTAACGGGGGTGGGATCCGGGGAGCTGTTTTTT.

The gene calls are TRBV7-2 and TRBJ2-4; TRBD1 matches at 7 bases. This CDR3 comprises 14 residues. Trimming removed 4 bases from V and 13 bases from J; junction bases left unmatched: 13. CDR1 SGHTA and CDR2 FQGNSA come from the germline V gene. For the CDR3, the DNA is TGTGCCAGCAGCTCATACCGGGACAGCCCCATCCAGTACTTC. Translated, it gives CASSSYRDSPIQYF.

The sample holds a few counts of this clone. J is TRBJ2-7 and V is TRBV7-9, with a possible D match to TRBD2 (5 bases). Trimming took off 5 bases at V and 0 bases at J, with 11 bases between the two ends. Germline values: CDR1 SEHNR, CDR2 FQNEAQ (reference sequence). CDR3 length: 14 residues. The CDR3 DNA reads as TGTGCCAGCAGCCCGGGATTCAACTCCTACGAGCAGTACTTC. Translating it yields CASSPGFNSYEQYF.

The chain recombines TRBV7-3 with TRBJ1-4, with D perhaps TRBD1 (5 bases). Germline loops: CDR1 SGHTA, CDR2 FQGTGA. The CDR3 totals 15 residues. Trimming took off 2 bases at V and 7 bases at J, with 14 bases between the two ends. The CDR3 loop reads CASSLSREEVEKLFF. The CDR3 bases are TGTGCCAGCAGCTTATCCAGGGAGGAGGTTGAAAAACTGTTTTTT.

In this sample, this clone turned up once. V and J are TRBV7-2 and TRBJ2-3; 7 bases match TRBD2. This CDR3 comprises 15 residues. Germline CDR1 is SGHTA and CDR2 is FQGNSA. V shed 2 bases, J shed 1 base, and the junction held 3 bases outside the gene matches. Written as DNA, the CDR3 is TGTGCCAGCAGCTTATTTCTAGCGGGCACAGATACGCAGTATTTT. Protein sequence: CASSLFLAGTDTQYF.

The chain employs TRBV6-5 and TRBJ2-7; 7 bases are shared with TRBD2. The germline CDR1 and CDR2 sequences are MNHEY and SVGAGI. With 6 bases clipped from V and 0 bases from J, the junction kept 2 bases outside the gene matches. The CDR3 contains 13 residues. This CDR3 is CASRRDYSYEQYF. The CDR3 DNA follows: TGTGCCAGCAGACGGGACTACTCCTACGAGCAGTACTTC.

The V gene is TRBV11-2, the J gene TRBJ2-2; D remains ambiguous. The CDR3 extends over 15 amino acids. The germline V gene encodes CDR1 SGHAT and CDR2 FQNNGV. The V end lost 2 bases, the J end lost 1 base, and 8 bases lay between the germline ends. CDR3 sequence (DNA): TGTGCCAGCAGCTTATTCTACGGGAACACCGGGGAGCTGTTTTTT. It specifies CASSLFYGNTGELFF.

V usage is TRBV2 and J usage is TRBJ1-4; 7 bases match TRBD1. V lost 8 bases and J lost 4; bases outside the gene matches: 4. This CDR3 region has 13 residues. Germline V gene lookup returns CDR1 SNHLY and CDR2 FYNNEI. The CDR3 here is CASRYRGNEKLFF. The CDR3 nucleotides are TGTGCCAGCCGTTACAGGGGTAATGAAAAACTGTTTTTT.

The chain carries TRBV12-3 or TRBV12-4 and TRBJ2-2; D may match TRBD1 or TRBD2 (5 bases each). CDR3 length equals 13 residues. Trimming took off 3 bases at V and 6 bases at J, with 8 bases between the two ends. CDR3 amino acids: CASSFWGSGELFF. The CDR3 bases are TGTGCCAGCAGTTTCTGGGGGTCCGGGGAGCTGTTTTTT.